This T cell receptor beta chain was recorded in a study of blood T cells in healthy people across ages. A sample-barcoded 5' primer and a J-beta primer mix were used in a second PCR of roughly 6 to 11 cycles. Every molecule of cDNA carried a tag from a template-switch adaptor with 12 random nucleotides. Each CDR3 protein is one row after TCRdb ran MiXCR on the 5' RACE reads. The data show about a million distinct CDR3 sequences, 51% seen once. The donors, aged about 6 to 100, were healthy Caucasians from Russia. Peripheral blood was drawn, 7.5 to 10 milliliters per donor. CDR3 length: 14 amino acids. V lost 5 bases to trimming and J lost 6 bases, with 14 bases between them. Germline CDR1 and CDR2: MNHNS and SASEGT.

The clonotype was recovered from a woman in her fifties or sixties in good health. The chain has TRBV6-1 and TRBJ2-1; a possible D gene is TRBD1 (6 bases). The sequenced material came from blood. As DNA, the CDR3 is TGTGCCAGCAGTACAGGGTGTTGGGTCAATGAGCAGTTCTTC. It specifies CASSTGCWVNEQFF.